The 29 T cell receptor beta chains given below trace back to one sample, sequenced in a study of T cell repertoires in cytomegalovirus infection. For these TCRs, the target antigens are not known. Via MiXCR, TCRdb re-called the reads, giving one row per CDR3 protein. This table holds 350,000 to 400,000 distinct CDR3 sequences, about 35% found once. The specimen was cultured PBMCs, collected from culture after CMV antigen stimulation. These receptors were taken from a human donor in good health (CMV status not recorded). Some clones in this sample may be carry-over from other donors' samples.

The rearrangement links TRBV4-1 to TRBJ2-4; D is uncertain. From germline, CDR1 is MGHRA and CDR2 YSYEKL. There are 17 residues in the CDR3. V was cut by 0 bases and J by 6 bases, with 18 bases left in between. The CDR3 DNA sequence: TGCGCCAGCAGCCAAGATGAAGACCGCGGTGGTAGAAACATTCAGTACTTC. Translating gives CASSQDEDRGGRNIQYF.

The V call is TRBV7-2, the J call TRBJ2-7; D is uncertain. The CDR3 length is 14 residues. CDR1 and CDR2 (germline): SGHTA, FQGNSA. V was cut by 1 base and J by 3 bases, with 10 bases left in between. The CDR3 spells CASSLVRLSYEQYF. In nucleotides, the CDR3 is TGTGCCAGCAGCTTAGTTAGGCTGAGCTACGAGCAGTACTTC.

This sequence joins TRBV28 and TRBJ2-7; possibly TRBD1 for D (5 bases). Deletions cut 2 bases from V and 6 bases from J, with 20 bases between. Germline V lookup: CDR1 MDHEN, CDR2 SYDVKM. The CDR3 sequence is 16 residues long. The CDR3 region has the DNA TGTGCCAGCAGTTTAGCAAATAAAGCACAGGATAGCGAGCAGTACTTC. Translation gives CASSLANKAQDSEQYF.

This clonotype was observed a few times. V is TRBV4-1 and J is TRBJ2-1; no clear D. CDR3 length: 14 residues. V was shortened by 3 bases and J by 0 bases, with 6 bases between the two germline ends. Germline CDR1 and CDR2: MGHRA and YSYEKL. The CDR3 DNA reads as TGCGCCAGCAGCCAGGCGAACTCCTACAATGAGCAGTTCTTC. Its protein is CASSQANSYNEQFF.

The chain has TRBV7-9 and TRBJ1-1, with D tentatively TRBD1 (6 bases). CDR3 length equals 14 residues. Trimming pared 7 bases from V and 2 bases from J, leaving 14 bases between. CDR1 is SEHNR and CDR2 is FQNEAQ in the germline V gene (reference sequence). Here the CDR3 DNA reads TGTGCCAGCATCCCGACAGGTATTAACACTGAAGCTTTCTTT. Protein: CASIPTGINTEAFF.

The chain couples TRBV7-8 to TRBJ2-1; D is ambiguous. V was cut by 10 bases and J by 0 bases, with 13 bases left in between. This CDR3 comprises 14 residues. Germline CDR1 reads SGHVS; CDR2 reads FQNEAQ. The CDR3: CATLPGSSYNEQFF. CDR3 coding DNA: TGTGCCACACTCCCGGGCAGCTCCTACAATGAGCAGTTCTTC.

The chain's CDR3 is CASSLELGTAYEQYF. CDR3 nucleotide sequence: TGTGCCAGCAGCTTAGAGCTCGGGACAGCCTACGAGCAGTACTTC. The rearrangement uses TRBV7-2 and TRBJ2-7; 7 bases agree with TRBD1. In germline, CDR1 is SGHTA, CDR2 FQGNSA. The CDR3 is 15 residues long. Trimming took 1 base from V and 2 from J; bases not matched to a gene: 5.

This clonotype appeared a few times. J is TRBJ2-5 and V is TRBV7-2; D possibly corresponds to TRBD2 (5 bases). This CDR3 is 13 amino acids long. Per germline, CDR1 SGHTA and CDR2 FQGNSA. V lost 5 bases, J lost 5 bases, and 12 bases lay in between. The CDR3 protein is CASSPGNSETQYF. The CDR3 nucleotides are TGTGCCAGCAGCCCGGGGAACAGCGAGACCCAGTACTTC.

The CDR3 region is CSARLAGLIYNEQFF. The DNA of the CDR3 is TGCAGTGCGAGACTAGCGGGCCTAATTTACAATGAGCAGTTCTTC. The rearrangement links TRBV20-1 to TRBJ2-1; TRBD2 matches 10 bases. CDR1 DFQATT and CDR2 SNEGSKA come from the germline V gene (reference sequence). J was trimmed by 4 bases and V by 6 bases; bases with no gene match: 9. This CDR3 contains 15 residues.

The sample holds a few counts of this clonotype. The chain uses TRBV7-2 and TRBJ2-3; D not certain. The CDR3 runs to 13 residues. Trimming stripped 1 base from V and 4 bases from J, with 6 bases between. Looked up from germline, CDR1 is SGHTA and CDR2 is FQGNSA. The CDR3 loop reads CASSLDSPDTQYF. The CDR3, as DNA: TGTGCCAGCAGCTTAGATTCCCCAGATACGCAGTATTTT.

The V call is TRBV12-5, the J call TRBJ2-7; TRBD1 or TRBD2 may be the D gene (6 bases each). The CDR3 length is 14 residues. CDR1 and CDR2 (germline): LGHNT, FRNRAP. Trimming left V 7 bases short and J 3 bases short, with 16 bases between. The CDR3 nucleotides are TGTGCTAGTGAGGATCTTAGGGGGGTCTACGAGCAGTACGTC. This translates into CASEDLRGVYEQYV.

This clonotype showed up many times. V gene TRBV7-2 combines with J gene TRBJ2-1; 9 bases match TRBD2. CDR3 length: 20 residues. J gave up 0 bases and V 6 bases, and 18 bases lay outside the gene matches. Germline assignment: CDR1 SGHTA and CDR2 FQGNSA. The CDR3 coding sequence is TGTGCCAGCAGGGGACTAGCTCAAATAAGCGGAGCGAGCTCCTACAATGAGCAGTTCTTC. Translated: CASRGLAQISGASSYNEQFF.

A few counts support this clonotype. J is TRBJ2-7 and V is TRBV12-3 or TRBV12-4; D uncertain. Trimming cost V 2 bases and J 1 base, with 6 bases left between them. The CDR3 is made up of 13 amino acids. CDR3 sequence reads: CASSLMQSYEQYF. CDR3 DNA sequence: TGTGCCAGCAGTTTAATGCAGTCCTACGAGCAGTACTTC.

V usage is TRBV6-2 or TRBV6-3 and J usage is TRBJ2-2; 9 positions agree with TRBD2. Germline values: CDR1 MNHEY, CDR2 SVGEGT. The CDR3 length is 17 residues. V was pared by 6 bases and J by 7 bases, with 15 bases of the junction left unmatched. In DNA form, the CDR3 reads TGTGCCAGCAGCCCCGTTCGAGCGGGAGGTATTATCGGGGAGCTGTTTTTT. It is translated as CASSPVRAGGIIGELFF.

This sequence joins TRBV6-2 or TRBV6-3 and TRBJ2-1; 8 bases map to TRBD2. V lost 4 bases to trimming and J lost 2 bases; unmatched junction nucleotides: 4. The CDR3 is 15 residues long. Germline V gene data show CDR1 as MNHEY and CDR2 as SVGEGT. This CDR3 reads CASSSPREAYNEQFF. The CDR3 DNA sequence: TGTGCCAGCAGTTCCCCGCGGGAGGCCTACAATGAGCAGTTCTTC.

This chain links TRBV7-2 with TRBJ1-2; a possible D gene is TRBD1 (6 bases). The germline V gene encodes CDR1 SGHTA and CDR2 FQGNSA. Between the trimmed V and J ends, which lost 6 bases and 7 bases, there was a span of 12 bases. The CDR3 runs 12 residues. The CDR3 DNA reads TGTGCCAGCAGATACAGGGTCGGTGGCTACACCTTC. The encoded protein is CASRYRVGGYTF.

The chain couples TRBV11-3 to TRBJ1-5; no clear D. Germline V gives CDR1 SGHNT, CDR2 YENEEA. V lost 5 bases and J 3 bases, leaving 11 bases between the germline ends. The CDR3 extends over 14 amino acids. The CDR3 coding sequence is TGTGCCAGCAGCCCCGGTGGGGTCAATCAGCCCCAGCATTTT. Its translation is CASSPGGVNQPQHF.

This clonotype has just a few counts. This rearrangement joins TRBV30 to TRBJ1-1; D is uncertain. From germline, CDR1 is GTSNPN and CDR2 SVGIG (reference sequence). The CDR3 runs 12 residues. Trimming pared 2 bases from V and 9 bases from J, leaving 13 bases between. The CDR3 here is CAWSTRTGKAFF. As DNA, the CDR3 is TGTGCCTGGAGTACCCGGACCGGGAAAGCTTTCTTT.

Written as DNA, the CDR3 is TGTGCCAGCAGCTCGGACAGTTACAATCAGCCCCAGCATTTT. Its protein is CASSSDSYNQPQHF. This rearrangement joins TRBV7-2 to TRBJ1-5; a possible D gene is TRBD1 (6 bases). There are 14 residues in the CDR3. V lost 4 bases and J lost 3, with 10 bases in between. Germline V gene sequence: CDR1 SGHTA, CDR2 FQGNSA.

The gene calls are TRBV7-2 and TRBJ1-4; D call uncertain. The CDR3 has 15 amino acids. The V and J ends lost 2 bases and 8 bases respectively, with 15 bases between them. Germline V gives CDR1 SGHTA, CDR2 FQGNSA. The CDR3 DNA follows: TGTGCCAGCAGCTTACGTTTCTCTTGGGAGGAAAAACTGTTTTTT. Translation gives CASSLRFSWEEKLFF.

This clonotype was seen a few times. This chain uses TRBV7-9 with TRBJ2-3; TRBD1 or TRBD2 may be the D gene (6 bases each). The CDR3 length is 14 residues. Trimming shortened V by 5 bases and J by 6 bases, and 15 bases separated the two germline ends. From germline, CDR1 is SEHNR and CDR2 FQNEAQ (reference sequence). CDR3 coding DNA: TGTGCCAGCAGCCCCGGAGGGGGAAGGGATACGCAGTATTTT. Its translation is CASSPGGGRDTQYF.

The V and J genes are TRBV4-1 and TRBJ2-1; 7 bases map to TRBD1. V shed 2 bases and J 7 bases; nucleotides not matched to a gene: 2. The CDR3 runs 13 residues. CDR1 and CDR2 (germline): MGHRA, YSYEKL. The CDR3 is CASSQMTGNEQFF. Here the CDR3 DNA reads TGCGCCAGCAGCCAAATGACAGGGAATGAGCAGTTCTTC.

The chain combines TRBV6-5 with TRBJ1-2; tentatively, D is TRBD1 (6 bases). Germline CDR1 MNHEY, CDR2 SVGAGI. V dropped 4 bases and J dropped 6 bases, with 12 bases sitting between them. The CDR3 has 13 amino acids. CDR3 loop: CASSFGTPNGYTF. CDR3 in DNA: TGTGCCAGCAGTTTCGGGACACCGAATGGCTACACCTTC.

V is TRBV19 and J is TRBJ2-7, with 7 bases that match TRBD1. After removal of 6 bases from V and 0 bases from J, the junction contained 8 bases not matched to a gene. CDR3 length equals 15 residues. CDR1 and CDR2 from the germline V gene are LNHDA and SQIVND (reference sequence). This CDR3 is CASSRGGAGSYEQYF. In DNA form, the CDR3 reads TGTGCCAGTAGCCGAGGGGGCGCGGGCTCCTACGAGCAGTACTTC. Based on the CDR3 plus reference TRBV19 and TRBJ2-7, the full variable domain is DGGITQSPKYLFRKEGQNVTLSCEQNLNHDAMYWYRQDPGQGLRLIYYSQIVNDFQKGDIAEGYSVSREKKESFPLTVTSAQKNPTAFYLCASSRGGAGSYEQYFGPGTRLTVT.

The V and J genes are TRBV5-8 and TRBJ2-3; D not certain. Germline lookup yields CDR1 SGHTS and CDR2 YDEGEE. CDR3 size: 14 residues. V shed 2 bases and J shed 6 bases, with 13 bases lying between them. CDR3 loop: CASSFLQLGDTQYF. CDR3 sequence (DNA): TGTGCCAGCAGCTTTCTACAACTGGGCGATACGCAGTATTTT.

This chain uses TRBV5-1 with TRBJ2-1; TRBD2 aligns across 15 bases. There are 16 residues in the CDR3. Germline lookup yields CDR1 SGHRS and CDR2 YFSETQ. V trimming: 0 bases; J trimming: 6 bases; junction bases outside the gene matches: 1. The CDR3 loop reads CASSLAGLAGGNEQFF. The CDR3 coding sequence is TGCGCCAGCAGCTTGGCGGGACTAGCGGGAGGCAATGAGCAGTTCTTC.

The chain has TRBV28 and TRBJ1-2, with TRBD1 matching over 8 bases. Looked up from germline, CDR1 is MDHEN and CDR2 is SYDVKM. There are 15 residues in the CDR3. Germline trimming cut 4 bases from V and 3 bases from J; bases unmatched to any gene: 7. The CDR3 bases are TGTGCCAGCAGTTCCCCAGGGGGCGACTACTATGGCTACACCTTC. Amino acid sequence: CASSSPGGDYYGYTF.

This clonotype was seen at least ten times. CDR3 nucleotide sequence: TGTGCCAGCCGTATAGGGCAGGGTGGATGGGACACTGAAGCTTTCTTT. Translation: CASRIGQGGWDTEAFF. The chain has TRBV7-2 and TRBJ1-1; D might be TRBD1 (5 bases). From germline, CDR1 is SGHTA and CDR2 FQGNSA. The length of the CDR3 is 16 residues. Trimming cost V 8 bases and J 3 bases, with 22 bases left between them.

This clonotype was found many times. The chain employs TRBV7-8 and TRBJ1-1, with 11 bases aligning to TRBD1. V gave up 6 bases and J gave up 1 base; unmatched junction bases: 1. Germline assignment: CDR1 SGHVS and CDR2 FQNEAQ. The CDR3 has 14 amino acids. This CDR3 is CASRGQGGNTEAFF. CDR3 sequence (DNA): TGTGCCAGCAGGGGACAGGGGGGGAACACTGAAGCTTTCTTT.